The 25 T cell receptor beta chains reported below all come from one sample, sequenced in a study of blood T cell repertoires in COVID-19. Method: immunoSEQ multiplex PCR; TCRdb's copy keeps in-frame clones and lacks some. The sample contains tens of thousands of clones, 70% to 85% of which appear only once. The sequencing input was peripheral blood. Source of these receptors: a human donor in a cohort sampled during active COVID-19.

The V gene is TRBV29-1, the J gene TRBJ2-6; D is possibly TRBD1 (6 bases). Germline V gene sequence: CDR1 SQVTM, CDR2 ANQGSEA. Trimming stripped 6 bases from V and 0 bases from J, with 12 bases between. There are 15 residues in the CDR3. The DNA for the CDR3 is TGCAGCGTCCTGGGACAATTCTCTGGGGCCAACGTCCTGACTTTC. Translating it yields CSVLGQFSGANVLTF.

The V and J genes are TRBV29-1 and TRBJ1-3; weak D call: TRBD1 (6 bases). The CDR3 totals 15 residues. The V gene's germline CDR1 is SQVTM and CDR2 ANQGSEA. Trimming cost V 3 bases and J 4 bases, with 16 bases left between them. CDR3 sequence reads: CSVDVLGGEGNTIYF. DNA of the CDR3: TGCAGCGTTGATGTGCTAGGGGGGGAGGGAAACACCATATATTTT. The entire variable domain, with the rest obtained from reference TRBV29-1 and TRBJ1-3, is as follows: SAVISQKPSRDICQRGTSLTIQCQVDSQVTMMFWYRQQPGQSLTLIATANQGSEATYESGFVIDKFPISRPNLTFSTLTVSNMSPEDSSIYLCSVDVLGGEGNTIYFGEGSWLTVV.

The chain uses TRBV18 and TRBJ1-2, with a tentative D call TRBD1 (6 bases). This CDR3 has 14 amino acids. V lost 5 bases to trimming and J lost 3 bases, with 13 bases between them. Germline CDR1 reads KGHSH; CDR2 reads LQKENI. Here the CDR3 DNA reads TGTGCCAGCTCATCAGGACAGTCGGACTATGGCTACACCTTC. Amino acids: CASSSGQSDYGYTF.

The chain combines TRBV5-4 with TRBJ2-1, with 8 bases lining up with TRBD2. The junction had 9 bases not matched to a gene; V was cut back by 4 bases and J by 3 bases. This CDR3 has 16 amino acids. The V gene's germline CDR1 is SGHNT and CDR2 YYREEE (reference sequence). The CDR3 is CASSDQAGAVYNEQFF. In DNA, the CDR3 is TGTGCCAGCAGCGACCAAGCGGGAGCTGTCTACAATGAGCAGTTCTTC.

In DNA form, the CDR3 reads TGTGCCAGCAGTTCTCCCGGGACAGGAAAGACTGAAGCTTTCTTT. The encoded protein is CASSSPGTGKTEAFF. The chain recombines TRBV6-2 or TRBV6-3 with TRBJ1-1; 8 bases are a match to TRBD1. In germline, CDR1 is MNHEY, CDR2 SVGEGT. The CDR3 runs to 15 residues. The V and J ends lost 4 bases and 5 bases, in that order; junction bases with no gene match: 9.

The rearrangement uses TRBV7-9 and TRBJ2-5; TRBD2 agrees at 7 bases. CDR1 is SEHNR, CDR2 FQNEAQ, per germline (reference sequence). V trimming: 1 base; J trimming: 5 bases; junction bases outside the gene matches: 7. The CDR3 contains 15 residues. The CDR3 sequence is CASSLVGGKWETQYF. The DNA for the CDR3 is TGTGCCAGCAGCTTAGTCGGGGGGAAGTGGGAGACCCAGTACTTC.

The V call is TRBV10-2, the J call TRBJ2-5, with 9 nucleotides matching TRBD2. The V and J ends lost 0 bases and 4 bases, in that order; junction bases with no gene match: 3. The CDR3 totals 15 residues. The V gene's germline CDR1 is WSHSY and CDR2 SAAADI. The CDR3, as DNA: TGCGCCAGCAGTGAGTCGGCGGGAGGGCCAGAGACCCAGTACTTC. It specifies CASSESAGGPETQYF.

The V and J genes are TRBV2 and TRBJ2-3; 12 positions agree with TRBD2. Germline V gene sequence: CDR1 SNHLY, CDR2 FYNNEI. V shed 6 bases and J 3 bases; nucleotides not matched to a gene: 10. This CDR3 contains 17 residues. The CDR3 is CASSGPSTSGSTDTQYF. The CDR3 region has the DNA TGTGCCAGCAGCGGCCCATCGACTAGCGGGAGTACAGATACGCAGTATTTT.

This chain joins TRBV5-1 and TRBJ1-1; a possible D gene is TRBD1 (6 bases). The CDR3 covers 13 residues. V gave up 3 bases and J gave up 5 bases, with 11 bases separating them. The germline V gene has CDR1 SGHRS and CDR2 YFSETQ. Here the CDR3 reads CASSSGGETEAFF. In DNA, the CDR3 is TGCGCCAGCAGCTCGGGGGGCGAGACTGAAGCTTTCTTT.

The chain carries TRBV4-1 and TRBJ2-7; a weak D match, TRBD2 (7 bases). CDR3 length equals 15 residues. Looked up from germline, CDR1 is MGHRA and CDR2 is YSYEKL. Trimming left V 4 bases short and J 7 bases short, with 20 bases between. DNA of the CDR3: TGCGCCAGCAGCCTTAGGGGGGAGGGCCCCGGGGAGCAGTACTTC. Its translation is CASSLRGEGPGEQYF.

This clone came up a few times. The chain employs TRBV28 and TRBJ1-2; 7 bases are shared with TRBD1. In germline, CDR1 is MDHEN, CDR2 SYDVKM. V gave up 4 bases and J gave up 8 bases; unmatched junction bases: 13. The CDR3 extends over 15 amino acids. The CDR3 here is CASSSRDRRPWGYTF. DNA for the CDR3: TGTGCCAGCAGTTCCCGGGACAGACGACCTTGGGGCTACACCTTC.

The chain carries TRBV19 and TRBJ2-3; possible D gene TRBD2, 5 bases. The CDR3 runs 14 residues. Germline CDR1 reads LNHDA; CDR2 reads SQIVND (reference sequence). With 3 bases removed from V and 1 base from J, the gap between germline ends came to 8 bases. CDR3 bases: TGTGCCAGTAGTATCAGGCGGGGCACAGATACGCAGTATTTT. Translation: CASSIRRGTDTQYF.

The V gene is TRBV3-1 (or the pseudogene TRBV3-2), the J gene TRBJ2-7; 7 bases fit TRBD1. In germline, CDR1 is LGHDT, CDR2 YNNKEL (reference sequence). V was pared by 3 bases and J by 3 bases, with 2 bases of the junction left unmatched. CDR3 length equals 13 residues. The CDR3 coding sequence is TGTGCCAGCAGCCAGGGACAGTTCTACGAGCAGTACTTC. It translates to CASSQGQFYEQYF.

The CDR3 region is CATLAEPLQETQYF. CDR3 coding DNA: TGTGCCACCCTAGCGGAGCCCTTACAAGAGACCCAGTACTTC. The chain is built from TRBV6-5 and TRBJ2-5; 7 nucleotides agree with TRBD2. Germline V lookup: CDR1 MNHEY, CDR2 SVGAGI. The CDR3 consists of 14 residues. The V gene end was trimmed by 10 bases and the J gene end by 2 bases; junction bases not matched to a gene: 10.

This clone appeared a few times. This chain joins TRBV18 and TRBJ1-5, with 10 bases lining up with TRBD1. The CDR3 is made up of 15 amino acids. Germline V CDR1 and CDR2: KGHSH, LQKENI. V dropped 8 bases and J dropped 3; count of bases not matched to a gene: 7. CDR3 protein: CASALGTGANQPQHF. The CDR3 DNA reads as TGTGCCAGCGCCCTCGGGACAGGGGCCAATCAGCCCCAGCATTTT.

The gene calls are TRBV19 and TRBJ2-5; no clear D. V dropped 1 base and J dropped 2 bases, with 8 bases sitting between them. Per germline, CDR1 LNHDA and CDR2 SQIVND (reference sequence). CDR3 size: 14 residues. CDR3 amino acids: CASSIGGDQETQYF. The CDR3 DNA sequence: TGTGCCAGTAGTATAGGCGGAGATCAAGAGACCCAGTACTTC.

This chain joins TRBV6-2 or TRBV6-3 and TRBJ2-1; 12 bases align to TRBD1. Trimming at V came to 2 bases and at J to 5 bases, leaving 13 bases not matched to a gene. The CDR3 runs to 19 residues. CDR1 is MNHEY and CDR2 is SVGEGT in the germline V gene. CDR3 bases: TGTGCCAGCAGTTACCCGGGACAGGGGGCGAGAAGGGTACACAATGAGCAGTTCTTC. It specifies CASSYPGQGARRVHNEQFF.

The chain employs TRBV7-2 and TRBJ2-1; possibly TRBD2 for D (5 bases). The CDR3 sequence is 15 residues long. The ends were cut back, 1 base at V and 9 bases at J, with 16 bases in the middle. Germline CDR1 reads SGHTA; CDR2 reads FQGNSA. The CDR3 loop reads CASSLGEGWVIEQFF. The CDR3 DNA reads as TGTGCCAGCAGCTTAGGTGAGGGTTGGGTGATTGAGCAGTTCTTC.

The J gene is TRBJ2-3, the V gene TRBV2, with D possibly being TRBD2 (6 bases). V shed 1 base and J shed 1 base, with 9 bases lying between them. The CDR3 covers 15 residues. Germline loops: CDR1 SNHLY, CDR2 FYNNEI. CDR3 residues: CASSEERARTDTQYF. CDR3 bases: TGTGCCAGCAGTGAAGAGCGGGCCCGCACAGATACGCAGTATTTT.

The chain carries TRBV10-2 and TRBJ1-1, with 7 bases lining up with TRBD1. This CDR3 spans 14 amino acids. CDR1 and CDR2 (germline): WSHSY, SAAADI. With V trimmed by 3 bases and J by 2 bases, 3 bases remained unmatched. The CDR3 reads CASSDNRGNTEAFF. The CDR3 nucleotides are TGCGCCAGCAGTGATAACAGGGGAAACACTGAAGCTTTCTTT.

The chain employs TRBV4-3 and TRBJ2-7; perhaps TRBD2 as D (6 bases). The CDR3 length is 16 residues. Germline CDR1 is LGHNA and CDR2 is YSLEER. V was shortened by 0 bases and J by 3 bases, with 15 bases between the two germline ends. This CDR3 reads CASSQDVGLSLYEQYF. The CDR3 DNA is TGCGCCAGCAGCCAAGATGTGGGACTTTCTCTCTACGAGCAGTACTTC.

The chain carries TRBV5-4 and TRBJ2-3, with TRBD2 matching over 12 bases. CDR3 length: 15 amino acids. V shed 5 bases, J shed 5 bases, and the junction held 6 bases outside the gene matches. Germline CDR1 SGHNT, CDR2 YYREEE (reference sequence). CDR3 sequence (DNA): TGTGCCAGCAGATTGACTAGCGGGAGAGGAGATACGCAGTATTTT. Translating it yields CASRLTSGRGDTQYF.

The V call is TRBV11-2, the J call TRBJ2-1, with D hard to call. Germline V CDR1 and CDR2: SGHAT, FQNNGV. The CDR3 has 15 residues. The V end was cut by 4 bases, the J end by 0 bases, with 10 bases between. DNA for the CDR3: TGTGCCAGCAGCTCGACTTCCGGCTCCTACAATGAGCAGTTCTTC. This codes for CASSSTSGSYNEQFF.

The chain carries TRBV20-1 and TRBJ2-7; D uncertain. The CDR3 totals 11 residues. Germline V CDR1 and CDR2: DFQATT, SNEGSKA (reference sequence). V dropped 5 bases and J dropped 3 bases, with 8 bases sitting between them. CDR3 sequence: CSAGRRYEQYF. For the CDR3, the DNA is TGCAGTGCTGGGCGTCGCTACGAGCAGTACTTC.

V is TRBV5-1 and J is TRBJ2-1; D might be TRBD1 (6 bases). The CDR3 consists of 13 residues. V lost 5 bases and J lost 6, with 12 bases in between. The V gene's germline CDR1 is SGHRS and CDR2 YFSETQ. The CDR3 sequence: CASSSGTTNEQFF. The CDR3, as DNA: TGCGCCAGCAGTTCCGGGACAACCAATGAGCAGTTCTTC.